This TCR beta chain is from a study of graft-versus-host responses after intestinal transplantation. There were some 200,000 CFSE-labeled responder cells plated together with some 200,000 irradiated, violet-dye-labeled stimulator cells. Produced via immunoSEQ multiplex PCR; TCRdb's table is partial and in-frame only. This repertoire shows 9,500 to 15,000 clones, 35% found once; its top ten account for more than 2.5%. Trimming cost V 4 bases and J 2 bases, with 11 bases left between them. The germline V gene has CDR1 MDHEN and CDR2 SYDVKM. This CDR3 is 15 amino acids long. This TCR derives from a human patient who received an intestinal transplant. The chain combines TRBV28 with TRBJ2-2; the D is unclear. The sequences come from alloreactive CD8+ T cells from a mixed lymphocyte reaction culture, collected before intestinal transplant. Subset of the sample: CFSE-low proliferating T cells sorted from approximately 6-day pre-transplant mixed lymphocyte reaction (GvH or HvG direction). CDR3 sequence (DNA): TGTGCCAGCAGTTCCTTCCGACACAACACCGGGGAGCTGTTTTTT. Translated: CASSSFRHNTGELFF.